One sample yielded the 19 T cell receptor beta chains listed below, sequenced in a study of control samples from healthy donors and cancer patients. Only in-frame clones appear in the TCRdb table, and some are missing; sequencing was by immunoSEQ multiplex PCR. The profile covers tens of thousands of clones, with around 90% appearing a single time and roughly 13% taken by the ten largest. The sample comprised PBMCs. The receptors stem from a man aged 60 to 75 with head and neck cancer.

The V gene is TRBV10-3, the J gene TRBJ1-1; 10 positions agree with TRBD1. The J segment lost 1 base and the V segment lost 3 bases, leaving 2 bases of the junction unmatched. CDR1 ENHRY and CDR2 SYGVKD come from the germline V gene. The CDR3 has 15 amino acids. Here the CDR3 reads CAISDWDRGNTEAFF. CDR3 coding DNA: TGTGCCATCAGTGACTGGGACAGGGGGAACACTGAAGCTTTCTTT.

The chain employs TRBV6-1 and TRBJ1-4; D is unresolved. Looked up from germline, CDR1 is MNHNS and CDR2 is SASEGT. The length of the CDR3 is 18 residues. V gave up 2 bases and J gave up 0 bases, with 16 bases separating them. CDR3 amino acids: CASSEFLLWATTNEKLFF. CDR3 DNA: TGTGCCAGCAGTGAATTTCTATTGTGGGCCACAACTAATGAAAAACTGTTTTTT.

The V call is TRBV10-3, the J call TRBJ2-7; TRBD1 might be the D (5 bases). Germline V gene lookup returns CDR1 ENHRY and CDR2 SYGVKD. Trimming stripped 0 bases from V and 6 bases from J, with 9 bases between. The CDR3 contains 13 residues. The CDR3 is CAISESDTPEQYF. In DNA, the CDR3 is TGTGCCATCAGTGAGTCGGACACGCCCGAGCAGTACTTC.

In its sample, this clone was seen a few times. V and J are TRBV28 and TRBJ2-4; 8 bases fit TRBD1. The CDR3 covers 16 residues. V lost 2 bases, J lost 7 bases, and 10 bases stayed unmatched. Germline CDR1 reads MDHEN; CDR2 reads SYDVKM. The CDR3 DNA is TGTGCCAGCAGTTTAATGGACGGACAGGGTTTGAACATTCAGTACTTC. This translates into CASSLMDGQGLNIQYF.

The chain couples TRBV28 to TRBJ2-2, with unresolved D. The CDR3 is 16 amino acids. V gave up 0 bases and J gave up 3 bases, with 11 bases separating them. Germline CDR1 and CDR2: MDHEN and SYDVKM. The CDR3 DNA sequence: TGTGCCAGCAGTTTATGGCTCGGGTCGGACACCGGGGAGCTGTTTTTT. Its translation is CASSLWLGSDTGELFF.

The V call is TRBV12-3 or TRBV12-4, the J call TRBJ1-5; the D gene is possibly TRBD1 (6 bases). The CDR3 has 13 residues. Trimming took 7 bases from V and 2 from J, leaving 9 bases between them. The CDR3 DNA follows: TGTGCCAGCAACAGGGTCGGCAATCAGCCCCAGCATTTT. Its protein product is CASNRVGNQPQHF.

V and J are TRBV27 and TRBJ2-7; the match to TRBD2 covers 10 bases. This CDR3 has 13 amino acids. After removal of 8 bases from V and 0 bases from J, the junction contained 1 base not matched to a gene. CDR1 MNHEY and CDR2 SMNVEV come from the germline V gene (reference sequence). The CDR3 DNA sequence: TGTGCCAGCCTAGCGGGAGCCTCCTACGAGCAGTACTTC. This sequence encodes CASLAGASYEQYF.

The chain recombines TRBV6-6 with TRBJ1-3; D is unresolved. Germline V gives CDR1 MNHNY, CDR2 SVGAGI (reference sequence). Between the trimmed V and J ends, which lost 6 bases and 8 bases, there was a span of 14 bases. The CDR3 contains 13 residues. For the CDR3, the DNA is TGTGCCAGCAGCCCAAGGGCTGGGGACACCATATATTTT. Translation: CASSPRAGDTIYF.

The CDR3 sequence is CASSFTDGGEQYF. In DNA form, the CDR3 reads TGTGCCAGCAGCTTCACGGACGGGGGGGAGCAGTACTTC. V and J are TRBV7-9 and TRBJ2-7; 7 bases align to TRBD2. CDR3 size: 13 residues. Looked up from germline, CDR1 is SEHNR and CDR2 is FQNEAQ (reference sequence). V shed 3 bases and J 7 bases; nucleotides not matched to a gene: 6.

The chain joins TRBV6-5 to TRBJ2-3, with TRBD2 as a possible D gene (5 bases). The CDR3 spans 14 residues. V was pared by 10 bases and J by 1 base, with 15 bases between. CDR1 is MNHEY and CDR2 is SVGAGI in the germline V gene. The CDR3 is CAIRTAGGTDTQYF. CDR3 coding DNA: TGTGCCATCAGGACTGCCGGGGGCACAGATACGCAGTATTTT.

V and J are TRBV12-3 or TRBV12-4 and TRBJ2-7; D might be TRBD1 (7 bases). V was cut by 7 bases and J by 5 bases, with 15 bases left in between. This CDR3 spans 13 amino acids. The CDR3 protein is CASISSGGHEQYF. In nucleotides, the CDR3 is TGTGCCAGCATCTCTTCAGGGGGGCACGAGCAGTACTTC.

The rearrangement links TRBV30 to TRBJ1-1; no clear D. Per germline, CDR1 GTSNPN and CDR2 SVGIG (reference sequence). V dropped 5 bases and J dropped 0 bases, with 13 bases sitting between them. The CDR3 contains 14 residues. CDR3 sequence (DNA): TGTGCCTGGGGGAGGAGACCTCTGAACACTGAAGCTTTCTTT. Protein sequence: CAWGRRPLNTEAFF.

This clone is a singleton in its sample. The V and J genes are TRBV3-1 (or the pseudogene TRBV3-2) and TRBJ1-5; no definite D call. This CDR3 comprises 15 residues. CDR1 and CDR2 (germline): LGHDT, YNNKEL (reference sequence). Trimming took off 2 bases at V and 3 bases at J, with 11 bases between the two ends. The CDR3 protein is CASSQTLGNNQPQHF. CDR3 bases: TGTGCCAGCAGCCAAACTTTGGGTAACAATCAGCCCCAGCATTTT.

The J gene is TRBJ2-1, the V gene TRBV2; D perhaps matches TRBD1 (6 bases). Germline CDR1 reads SNHLY; CDR2 reads FYNNEI. V was cut by 2 bases and J by 5 bases, with 16 bases left in between. The CDR3 has 16 amino acids. CDR3 sequence: CASSEFGQGMDNEQFF. As DNA, the CDR3 is TGTGCCAGCAGTGAATTCGGGCAGGGGATGGACAATGAGCAGTTCTTC.

The gene calls are TRBV5-6 and TRBJ2-1; no definite D call. The CDR3 consists of 13 residues. CDR1 is SGHDT, CDR2 YYEEEE, per germline. The V gene lost 4 bases and the J gene lost 10 bases, with 15 bases spanning the gap. The CDR3, as DNA: TGTGCCAGCAGCCCCCGACTTATCGGGGAGCAGTTCTTC. Its translation is CASSPRLIGEQFF.

The rearrangement uses TRBV7-9 and TRBJ1-6, with unresolved D. With 5 bases removed from V and 5 bases from J, the gap between germline ends came to 10 bases. The germline V gene has CDR1 SEHNR and CDR2 FQNEAQ (reference sequence). The CDR3 totals 14 residues. The CDR3 loop is CASSPRGNNSPLHF. CDR3 DNA: TGTGCCAGCAGCCCTAGAGGGAATAATTCACCCCTCCACTTT. Variable domain in full (rest from reference TRBV7-9 and TRBJ1-6): DTGVSQNPRHKITKRGQNVTFRCDPISEHNRLYWYRQTLGQGPEFLTYFQNEAQLEKSRLLSDRFSAERPKGSFSTLEIQRTEQGDSAMYLCASSPRGNNSPLHFGNGTRLTVT.

In the case of this clone: This sample also contains other DNA sequences that code for the same CDR3. V gene TRBV27 combines with J gene TRBJ1-1; 7 bases match TRBD1. With 5 bases clipped from V and 0 bases from J, the junction kept 12 bases outside the gene matches. Per the germline V gene, CDR1 is MNHEY and CDR2 is SMNVEV (reference sequence). This CDR3 spans 17 amino acids. The CDR3 DNA sequence: TGTGCCAGCAGTCATCAAAACAGGGGCCCCCTGAACACTGAAGCTTTCTTT. Translated: CASSHQNRGPLNTEAFF.

V gene TRBV6-5 combines with J gene TRBJ1-6; TRBD1 might be the D (5 bases). Germline assignment: CDR1 MNHEY and CDR2 SVGAGI. The CDR3 has 13 amino acids. V was pared by 8 bases and J by 2 bases, with 7 bases between. The CDR3 spells CASQGPYNSPLHF. The CDR3, as DNA: TGTGCCAGCCAGGGCCCCTATAATTCACCCCTCCACTTT.

The chain links TRBV5-6 to TRBJ2-1, with a possible D match to TRBD2 (5 bases). The CDR3 length is 13 residues. V lost 5 bases to trimming and J lost 1 base, with 7 bases between them. Per the germline V gene, CDR1 is SGHDT and CDR2 is YYEEEE. The CDR3: CASSLASYNEQFF. In nucleotides, the CDR3 is TGTGCCAGCAGTCTAGCATCCTACAATGAGCAGTTCTTC. Together with reference TRBV5-6 and TRBJ2-1, the CDR3 gives the full variable domain: DAGVTQSPTHLIKTRGQQVTLRCSPKSGHDTVSWYQQALGQGPQFIFQYYEEEERQRGNFPDRFSGHQFPNYSSELNVNALLLGDSALYLCASSLASYNEQFFGPGTRLTVL.